This TCR beta chain emerged from a study of breast tumors, draining lymph nodes, adjacent tissues. Whole-study results and caveats: The lymph node origin of tumor T cells was framed as consistent with a hypothesis, not demonstrated. The data were judged consistent with most tumor T cells coming from lymph node and expanding in tumor. Tumor and nontumor repertoires were significantly more similar in luminal-like than in basal-like breast cancer. Tumor TCR diversity was below lymph nodes but above nontumor tissue.

CDR3 length: 13 amino acids. Germline trimming cut 8 bases from V and 7 bases from J; bases unmatched to any gene: 6. The germline V gene has CDR1 KGHDR and CDR2 SFDVKD. Each CDR3 protein gets one entry after TCRdb re-called the multiplex PCR reads with MiXCR. The profile shows over 60,000 distinct CDR3 sequences, roughly 50% of them singletons. Concerning this clonotype itself: Its antigen is unidentified.

The sequenced sample consisted of breast tumor tissue. The chain has TRBV24-1 and TRBJ2-2, with TRBD1 identical over 7 bases. The TCR comes from a female donor with breast cancer. Some clones in this sample may be carry-over from other donors' samples. The CDR3 is CATTDRVNGELFF. Written as DNA, the CDR3 is TGTGCCACCACTGACAGGGTGAACGGGGAGCTGTTTTTT.